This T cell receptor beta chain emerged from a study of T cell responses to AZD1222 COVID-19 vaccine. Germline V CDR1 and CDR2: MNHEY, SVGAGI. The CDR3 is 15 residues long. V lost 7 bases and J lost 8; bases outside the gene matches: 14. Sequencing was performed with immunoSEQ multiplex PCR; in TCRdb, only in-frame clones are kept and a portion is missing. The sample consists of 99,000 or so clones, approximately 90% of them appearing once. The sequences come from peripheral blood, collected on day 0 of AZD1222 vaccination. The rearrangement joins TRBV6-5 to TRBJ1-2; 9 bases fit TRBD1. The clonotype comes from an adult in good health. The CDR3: CASNPEGQGTRGYTF. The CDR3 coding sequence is TGTGCCAGCAACCCCGAGGGACAGGGCACCCGGGGCTACACCTTC.